This T cell receptor beta chain was recovered during a study of T cells in localized non-small cell lung cancer. Study-level points and caveats: Uninvolved adjacent lung showed peak T cell clonality, exceeding tumor. Longer overall survival associated with higher blood T cell density; shorter survival with higher adjacent-lung clonality.

With regard to this clone: Its antigen remains unidentified.

Sequenced by immunoSEQ multiplex PCR; TCRdb stores in-frame clones only, minus some. The sample holds some 22,000 clones, about 80% seen once. The germline CDR1 and CDR2 sequences are MNHNY and SVGAGI (reference sequence). The CDR3 is 16 amino acids. With 0 bases removed from V and 3 bases from J, the gap between germline ends came to 14 bases. Sequencing used PBMCs, obtained before any cancer treatment. This TCR came from a man between 40 and 69 years old with stage II lung adenocarcinoma. The chain combines TRBV6-6 with TRBJ2-5, with D possibly TRBD2 on 5 matching bases. CDR3 bases: TGTGCCAGCAGTTACTCGATAGCGCCAGGAGAAGAGACCCAGTACTTC. It is translated as CASSYSIAPGEETQYF.